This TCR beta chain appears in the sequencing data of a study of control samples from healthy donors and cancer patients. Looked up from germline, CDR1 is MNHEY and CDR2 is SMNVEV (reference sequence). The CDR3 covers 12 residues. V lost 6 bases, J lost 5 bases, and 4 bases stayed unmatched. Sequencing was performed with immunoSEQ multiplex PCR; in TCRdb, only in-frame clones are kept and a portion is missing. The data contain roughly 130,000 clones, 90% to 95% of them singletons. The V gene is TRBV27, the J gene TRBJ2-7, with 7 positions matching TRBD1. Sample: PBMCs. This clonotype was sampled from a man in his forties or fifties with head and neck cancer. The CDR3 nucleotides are TGTGCCAGCAGAAGGGGGCCAGACGAGCAGTACTTC. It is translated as CASRRGPDEQYF.